Each of the 28 T cell receptor beta chains below was sequenced from the same sample in a study of cytomegalovirus exposure and HLA in healthy donors. PCR primers comprised 60 Vbeta and 13 Jbeta primers. TCRdb's copy holds only in-frame clones and misses some; the assay was immunoSEQ multiplex PCR. This table has tens of thousands of clones, approximately 80% appearing once. The sample taken for sequencing was PBMCs. These receptor sequences come from a woman in her twenties or thirties in good health and CMV-seronegative.

The genes are TRBV19 and TRBJ1-1; tentatively, D is TRBD1 (5 bases). Germline CDR1 and CDR2: LNHDA and SQIVND (reference sequence). CDR3 length: 13 amino acids. V lost 9 bases, J lost 3 bases, and 14 bases lay in between. CDR3 amino acids: CASSQGEYTEAFF. In DNA form, the CDR3 reads TGTGCCAGCAGTCAGGGTGAGTACACTGAAGCTTTCTTT.

This clone appeared once. This chain's CDR3 is CASRFDRAVSETQYF. CDR3 DNA: TGTGCCAGCAGGTTCGACAGGGCCGTATCAGAGACCCAGTACTTC. The chain joins TRBV6-1 to TRBJ2-5; 7 bases map to TRBD1. V shed 6 bases, J shed 4 bases, and the junction held 11 bases outside the gene matches. The CDR3 is made up of 15 amino acids. Germline V gene lookup returns CDR1 MNHNS and CDR2 SASEGT.

This rearrangement joins TRBV7-2 to TRBJ1-2, with a possible D match to TRBD1 (5 bases). The CDR3 has 16 amino acids. Looked up from germline, CDR1 is SGHTA and CDR2 is FQGNSA. The V end was cut by 4 bases, the J end by 4 bases, with 19 bases between. DNA of the CDR3: TGTGCCAGCAGCTCCCGGGGGACCAGGGAGGGCTATGGCTACACCTTC. Translating it yields CASSSRGTREGYGYTF. The entire variable domain, with the rest obtained from reference TRBV7-2 and TRBJ1-2, is as follows: GAGVSQSPSNKVTEKGKDVELRCDPISGHTALYWYRQSLGQGLEFLIYFQGNSAPDKSGLPSDRFSAERTGGSVSTLTIQRTQQEDSAVYLCASSSRGTREGYGYTFGSGTRLTVV.

This clone showed up just a few times. The chain combines TRBV7-2 with TRBJ1-5; 9 nucleotides agree with TRBD1. V gave up 4 bases and J gave up 6 bases; unmatched junction bases: 1. This CDR3 comprises 13 residues. Germline CDR1 reads SGHTA; CDR2 reads FQGNSA. CDR3 sequence (DNA): TGTGCCAGCAGCTGGACAGGGGCTCAGCCCCAGCATTTT. It codes for CASSWTGAQPQHF.

The chain is built from TRBV5-1 and TRBJ2-3, with 8 nucleotides matching TRBD2. CDR1 and CDR2 from the germline V gene are SGHRS and YFSETQ. There are 15 residues in the CDR3. After removal of 4 bases from V and 6 bases from J, the junction contained 10 bases not matched to a gene. CDR3 sequence: CASSPYGGAGDTQYF. DNA of the CDR3: TGCGCCAGCAGCCCCTACGGGGGGGCCGGGGATACGCAGTATTTT. The full variable domain, rest sourced from reference TRBV5-1 and TRBJ2-3, is KAGVTQTPRYLIKTRGQQVTLSCSPISGHRSVSWYQQTPGQGLQFLFEYFSETQRNKGNFPGRFSGRQFSNSRSEMNVSTLELGDSALYLCASSPYGGAGDTQYFGPGTRLTVL.

The V and J genes are TRBV2 and TRBJ2-2; D is unresolved. Germline CDR1 reads SNHLY; CDR2 reads FYNNEI. CDR3 length equals 11 residues. Trimming removed 6 bases at V and 5 bases at J, with 4 bases between. CDR3 DNA: TGTGCCAGCAGCGAGACCGGGGAGCTGTTTTTT. Translated, it gives CASSETGELFF.

J is TRBJ2-3 and V is TRBV11-3; TRBD2 matches 7 bases. V gave up 3 bases and J gave up 7 bases; unmatched junction bases: 10. Germline loops: CDR1 SGHNT, CDR2 YENEEA. The CDR3 runs 15 residues. The CDR3 sequence: CASSFTWGGRNTQYF. In DNA form, the CDR3 reads TGTGCCAGCAGCTTTACGTGGGGGGGAAGAAATACGCAGTATTTT.

Details on this clone: The junction shows a germline mismatch at one end, possibly a read error. The genes are TRBV4-1 and TRBJ1-2; weak D call: TRBD1 (5 bases). Germline V gene lookup returns CDR1 MGHRA and CDR2 YSYEKL. This CDR3 region has 16 residues. The CDR3 DNA reads TGCGCCGGCAGCCAAGGCCAAGGTACAGGTATCGGCGGCTACACCTTC. Translated: CAGSQGQGTGIGGYTF.

The chain has TRBV6-5 and TRBJ2-1; the D is unclear. Trimming removed 0 bases from V and 4 bases from J, with 10 bases in between. Germline values: CDR1 MNHEY, CDR2 SVGAGI. This CDR3 is built from 15 residues. For the CDR3, the DNA is TGTGCCAGCAGTTACTCGTACCAGTTGTACAATGAGCAGTTCTTC. It specifies CASSYSYQLYNEQFF.

This clone showed up just a few times. The V call is TRBV30, the J call TRBJ2-1; TRBD2 matches at 11 bases. J gave up 6 bases and V 0 bases, and 7 bases lay outside the gene matches. The germline V gene has CDR1 GTSNPN and CDR2 SVGIG (reference sequence). The CDR3 is made up of 16 amino acids. The CDR3 region is CAWSVFLAGGPNEQFF. DNA for the CDR3: TGTGCCTGGAGTGTATTTTTAGCGGGGGGGCCCAATGAGCAGTTCTTC.

As concerns this clone: Other nucleotide sequences from this sample produce the same CDR3. J is TRBJ1-2 and V is TRBV5-1; possible D gene TRBD1, 5 bases. Germline values: CDR1 SGHRS, CDR2 YFSETQ. This CDR3 has 12 residues. V shed 2 bases and J shed 6 bases, with 8 bases lying between them. The CDR3 coding sequence is TGCGCCAGCAGCTTCCAGGGCGATGGCTACACCTTC. Translated: CASSFQGDGYTF.

In the case of this clone: At one of its ends the junction is not consistent with the germline gene, which may arise from a read error. CDR3 protein: CASSEYGLAGLETGELCF. The CDR3 DNA reads as TGTGCCAGCAGTGAATATGGACTAGCGGGGTTAGAGACCGGGGAGCTGTGTTTT. J is TRBJ2-2 and V is TRBV6-1; 12 nucleotides match TRBD2. CDR1 and CDR2 (germline): MNHNS, SASEGT. CDR3 length: 18 amino acids.

J is TRBJ1-2 and V is TRBV4-3; tentative D call: TRBD1 (5 bases). This CDR3 has 14 amino acids. Looked up from germline, CDR1 is LGHNA and CDR2 is YSLEER. Trimming left V 0 bases short and J 8 bases short, with 13 bases between. The CDR3 sequence: CASSQDVGGVGYTF. CDR3 DNA sequence: TGCGCCAGCAGCCAAGATGTTGGGGGGGTCGGCTACACCTTC.

For the CDR3, the DNA is TGTGCCAGCAGCTCAACAGGGGACCAGCCCCAGCATTTT. Translation gives CASSSTGDQPQHF. This chain connects TRBV7-2 to TRBJ1-5, with 7 bases matching TRBD1. The CDR3 covers 13 residues. CDR1 and CDR2 (germline): SGHTA, FQGNSA. The J segment lost 7 bases and the V segment lost 4 bases, leaving 4 bases of the junction unmatched.

The chain is built from TRBV7-6 and TRBJ1-1, with 8 bases aligning to TRBD1. Germline lookup yields CDR1 SGHVS and CDR2 FNYEAQ. V was clipped by 3 bases and J by 5 bases; unmatched bases: 14. CDR3 size: 17 residues. CDR3 amino acids: CASSFVWQGALGTEAFF. The DNA of the CDR3 is TGTGCCAGCAGCTTTGTTTGGCAGGGGGCGCTTGGTACTGAAGCTTTCTTT.

The chain joins TRBV4-3 to TRBJ2-2, with D possibly TRBD1 on 6 matching bases. The CDR3 is 16 amino acids. CDR1 is LGHNA, CDR2 YSLEER, per germline. V shed 4 bases and J shed 3 bases, with 15 bases lying between them. This CDR3 reads CASSPLTGTDTGELFF. CDR3 DNA: TGCGCCAGCAGCCCTTTAACAGGGACGGACACCGGGGAGCTGTTTTTT.

The sample holds a few counts of this clone. This chain uses TRBV4-1 with TRBJ1-4; a weak D match, TRBD1 (5 bases). Germline lookup yields CDR1 MGHRA and CDR2 YSYEKL. V was pared by 3 bases and J by 4 bases, with 12 bases between. The CDR3 totals 15 residues. The CDR3 reads CASSHVGLLNEKLFF. The CDR3 region has the DNA TGCGCCAGCAGCCACGTGGGACTGCTTAATGAAAAACTGTTTTTT.

V usage is TRBV27 and J usage is TRBJ2-7, with D maybe TRBD1 (5 bases). CDR1 is MNHEY, CDR2 SMNVEV, per germline (reference sequence). The V and J ends lost 2 bases and 3 bases respectively, with 8 bases between them. This CDR3 has 13 residues. The CDR3 protein is CASSLIQGYEQYF. CDR3 DNA sequence: TGTGCCAGCAGTTTAATCCAGGGCTACGAGCAGTACTTC.

V gene TRBV11-3 combines with J gene TRBJ2-5, with a tentative D call TRBD1 (5 bases). V lost 5 bases and J 4 bases, leaving 23 bases between the germline ends. There are 17 residues in the CDR3. The germline V gene encodes CDR1 SGHNT and CDR2 YENEEA. The DNA for the CDR3 is TGTGCCAGCAGCCCCCGCCCTGGGGCAGGGATAGTAGAGACCCAGTACTTC. This sequence encodes CASSPRPGAGIVETQYF. The full variable domain, in which reference TRBV11-3 and TRBJ2-5 provide the parts outside the CDR3, is EAGVVQSPRYKIIEKKQPVAFWCNPISGHNTLYWYLQNLGQGPELLIRYENEEAVDDSQLPKDRFSAERLKGVDSTLKIQPAELGDSAVYLCASSPRPGAGIVETQYFGPGTRLLVL.

J is TRBJ1-1 and V is TRBV6-1; 12 bases map to TRBD1. The CDR3 has 14 amino acids. Trimming removed 4 bases from V and 7 bases from J; junction bases left unmatched: 4. Looked up from germline, CDR1 is MNHNS and CDR2 is SASEGT. The CDR3 DNA is TGTGCCAGCAGTGTGGGACAGGGGGCAGGTGAAGCTTTCTTT. Protein sequence: CASSVGQGAGEAFF.

This clone appeared a few times. Other nucleotide sequences in the sample specify the same CDR3. J is TRBJ2-3 and V is TRBV15; a weak D match, TRBD2 (6 bases). The CDR3 is made up of 15 amino acids. V dropped 0 bases and J dropped 4 bases, with 11 bases sitting between them. The V gene's germline CDR1 is LNHNV and CDR2 YYDKDF (reference sequence). CDR3 protein: CATSRDSGGADTQYF. The DNA of the CDR3 is TGTGCCACCAGCAGAGATAGCGGAGGAGCAGATACGCAGTATTTT.

The chain carries TRBV27 and TRBJ2-3, with D possibly TRBD2 on 6 matching bases. Trimming took 3 bases from V and 1 from J, leaving 8 bases between them. The CDR3 covers 14 residues. Germline V CDR1 and CDR2: MNHEY, SMNVEV (reference sequence). This chain's CDR3 is CASSFTGGTDTQYF. CDR3 DNA: TGTGCCAGCAGTTTTACGGGGGGCACAGATACGCAGTATTTT.

The V and J genes are TRBV9 and TRBJ1-1; a possible D gene is TRBD1 (6 bases). The CDR3 has 14 residues. Trimming stripped 0 bases from V and 7 bases from J, with 13 bases between. Germline assignment: CDR1 SGDLS and CDR2 YYNGEE. DNA for the CDR3: TGTGCCAGCAGCGTAGGCGGGGGCGGGAGTGAAGCTTTCTTT. Amino acid sequence: CASSVGGGGSEAFF.

The chain is built from TRBV18 and TRBJ2-2, with a tentative D call TRBD1 (5 bases). There are 14 residues in the CDR3. Germline V gene sequence: CDR1 KGHSH, CDR2 LQKENI. Trimming pared 4 bases from V and 3 bases from J, leaving 9 bases between. The CDR3 DNA follows: TGTGCCAGCTCACAGGGGCGCGACACCGGGGAGCTGTTTTTT. Translation: CASSQGRDTGELFF.

The genes are TRBV6-5 and TRBJ1-1, with TRBD1 matching 7 bases. The junction had 9 bases not matched to a gene; V was cut back by 0 bases and J by 8 bases. This CDR3 spans 15 amino acids. The germline CDR1 and CDR2 sequences are MNHEY and SVGAGI. As DNA, the CDR3 is TGTGCCAGCAGTTACTCGGGACAGAAGCTGGTAGAAGCTTTCTTT. This gives the protein CASSYSGQKLVEAFF.

This rearrangement joins TRBV6-5 to TRBJ1-1, with 11 bases that match TRBD1. Trimming removed 2 bases from V and 5 bases from J; junction bases left unmatched: 7. CDR1 and CDR2 from the germline V gene are MNHEY and SVGAGI. The CDR3 sequence is 16 residues long. As DNA, the CDR3 is TGTGCCAGCAGTTACCAATCCGGGACAGGGGGAACTGAAGCTTTCTTT. Its protein is CASSYQSGTGGTEAFF.

The chain employs TRBV9 and TRBJ2-6, with D possibly TRBD2 on 6 matching bases. Germline CDR1 reads SGDLS; CDR2 reads YYNGEE. CDR3 length: 11 amino acids. V lost 3 bases and J lost 12, with 7 bases in between. The CDR3 sequence is CASSAGVVLTF. The CDR3 DNA reads TGTGCCAGCAGCGCGGGGGTCGTCCTGACTTTC.

V gene TRBV9 combines with J gene TRBJ2-3, with D perhaps matching TRBD2 (7 bases). Trimming left V 4 bases short and J 5 bases short, with 17 bases between. CDR1 is SGDLS and CDR2 is YYNGEE in the germline V gene. The CDR3 is made up of 15 amino acids. The CDR3: CASSPLGGAGDTQYF. CDR3 coding DNA: TGTGCCAGCAGCCCGCTGGGGGGGGCGGGAGATACGCAGTATTTT.